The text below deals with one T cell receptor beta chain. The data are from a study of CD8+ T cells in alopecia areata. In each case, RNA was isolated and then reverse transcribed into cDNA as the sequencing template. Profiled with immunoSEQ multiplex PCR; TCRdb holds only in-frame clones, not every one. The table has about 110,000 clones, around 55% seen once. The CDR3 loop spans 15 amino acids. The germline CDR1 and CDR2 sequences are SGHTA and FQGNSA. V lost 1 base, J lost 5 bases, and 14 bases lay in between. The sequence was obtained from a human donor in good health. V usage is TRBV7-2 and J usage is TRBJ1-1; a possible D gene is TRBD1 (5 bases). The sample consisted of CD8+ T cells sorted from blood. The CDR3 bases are TGTGCCAGCAGCTTAGAAGGGCAGGGTTGGACTGAAGCTTTCTTT. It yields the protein CASSLEGQGWTEAFF.